The clone carrying this T cell receptor (beta chain) was counted once. These data are taken from a study of esophageal squamous cell carcinoma under preoperative chemotherapy. Noted time point: before preoperative PTX-NDP chemotherapy. In TCRdb, the PCR reads were re-called with MiXCR into one record per CDR3 protein. The sample lists some 30,000 distinct CDR3 sequences, 49% occurring once. The receptor was isolated from a human donor with esophageal squamous cell carcinoma. The donor label of this sample is uncertain. The sample was collected from a patient given preoperative chemotherapy.

The CDR3 sequence: CSAARGSYEQYF. As DNA, the CDR3 is TGCAGTGCTGCGCGGGGCTCCTACGAGCAGTACTTC. This chain uses TRBV20-1 with TRBJ2-7; TRBD2 might be the D (6 bases). This CDR3 has 12 residues. Deletions cut 5 bases from V and 0 bases from J, with 8 bases between. In germline, CDR1 is DFQATT, CDR2 SNEGSKA (reference sequence).